A selection of T cell receptor beta chains follows, all from one sample in a study of T cell clonotyping in hematopoietic cell transplantation. Generated by immunoSEQ multiplex PCR, the TCRdb table keeps only in-frame clones and is missing some. The sample shows 13,000 or so clones, approximately 83% of them seen only once. Sequencing used peripheral blood mononuclear cells, obtained before stem cell transplant. Receptors originate from a man between 60 and 70 years old with acute myeloid leukemia. Some clones in this sample may be carry-over from other donors' samples. Each CDR3 is given with its conserved first and last residue. D genes are given only for firm matches. Size values are once, few and many counts, or a class for expanded clones, and some rows have none.

size: -; D: -; V: TRBV4-2; J: TRBJ2-5; DNA: TGTGCCAGCAGCCAAGGGAGGCAGGGAGGCCAAGAGACCCAGTACTTC; CDR3: CASSQGRQGGQETQYF
size: -; D: -; V: TRBV5-1; J: TRBJ1-1; DNA: TGCGCCAGCAGCTTGGACGTGGGAATCACTGAAGCTTTCTTT; CDR3: CASSLDVGITEAFF
size: -; D: -; V: TRBV27; J: TRBJ2-7; DNA: TGTGCCAGCAGTTTTTCCGTGATTGCTGGGTACGAGCAGTACTTC; CDR3: CASSFSVIAGYEQYF
size: few; D: TRBD1; V: TRBV5-6; J: TRBJ2-3; DNA: TGTGCCAGCAGCTTGAGGAGATGGGACAGACCCTATAGCACAGATACGCAGTATTTT; CDR3: CASSLRRWDRPYSTDTQYF
size: -; D: -; V: TRBV28; J: TRBJ1-5; DNA: TGTGCCAGCAGTCCTAGGACAGTAGGATATAGCAATCAGCCCCAGCATTTT; CDR3: CASSPRTVGYSNQPQHF
size: -; D: -; V: TRBV4-2; J: TRBJ2-1; DNA: TGTGCCAGCAGCCAAGATCAAAGAGCGGGCCCCTACAATGAGCAGTTCTTC; CDR3: CASSQDQRAGPYNEQFF
size: few; D: -; V: TRBV27; J: TRBJ1-1; DNA: TGTGCCAGCAGCCAGGCCCTTTCCCCTGAAGCTTTCTTT; CDR3: CASSQALSPEAFF
size: -; D: -; V: TRBV29-1; J: TRBJ2-7; DNA: TGCAGCGTTGAATCGCAGCGTGAATCAGACCCCTACGAGCAGTACTTC; CDR3: CSVESQRESDPYEQYF
size: -; D: -; V: TRBV15; J: TRBJ1-5; DNA: TGTGCCACCAGCCCCCCGGGAAGGGGCCCCAATCAGCCCCAGCATTTT; CDR3: CATSPPGRGPNQPQHF
size: -; D: -; V: TRBV5-1; J: TRBJ2-7; DNA: TGCGCCAGCAGCTTGGGGCAGGTAACCTACGAGCAGTACTTC; CDR3: CASSLGQVTYEQYF
size: -; D: -; V: TRBV11-1; J: TRBJ1-1; DNA: TGTGCCAGCAGCTTAAAAGGGGGCACTGAAGCTTTCTTT; CDR3: CASSLKGGTEAFF
size: once; D: -; V: TRBV7-9; J: TRBJ2-1; DNA: TGTGCCAGCAGCTTCCATTCCCAGTACAATGAGCAGTTCTTC; CDR3: CASSFHSQYNEQFF
size: -; D: TRBD2; V: TRBV5-1; J: TRBJ2-5; DNA: TGCGCCAGCAGCAGAGCTCTAGCGGGAGAAGAGACCCAGTACTTC; CDR3: CASSRALAGEETQYF
size: -; D: TRBD1; V: TRBV5-4; J: TRBJ2-3; DNA: TGTGCCAGCACCGGTTTTGGGACAGGGTGGGCAGATACGCAGTATTTT; CDR3: CASTGFGTGWADTQYF
size: -; D: -; V: TRBV4-1; J: TRBJ2-1; DNA: TGCGCCAGCAGCCAAGAGGTAGTATCTGAGCAGTTCTTC; CDR3: CASSQEVVSEQFF
size: few; D: -; V: TRBV9; J: TRBJ2-2; DNA: TGTGCCAGCAGCGACCGCGGACAGACCCTGACCGGGGAGCTGTTTTTT; CDR3: CASSDRGQTLTGELFF
size: -; D: -; V: TRBV5-1; J: TRBJ1-2; DNA: TGCGCCAGCAGCACCGACAGAACCTATGGCTACACCTTC; CDR3: CASSTDRTYGYTF
size: few; D: -; V: TRBV6-5; J: TRBJ1-3; DNA: TGTGCCAGCAGCCATGTCAACTCTGGAAACACCATATATTTT; CDR3: CASSHVNSGNTIYF
size: -; D: TRBD1; V: TRBV19; J: TRBJ1-5; DNA: TGTGCCAGTAGTGATATTCCGGGACAGGGAGCCAGGCAGCCCCAGCATTTT; CDR3: CASSDIPGQGARQPQHF
size: -; D: -; V: TRBV12-5; J: TRBJ2-1; DNA: TGTGCTAGTGGTTCCCCCGGGACTGAGCAGTTCTTC; CDR3: CASGSPGTEQFF
size: few; D: -; V: TRBV28; J: TRBJ2-1; DNA: TGTGCCAGCACCCTGGGGCTGGGGGAGCAGTTCTTC; CDR3: CASTLGLGEQFF
size: -; D: TRBD1; V: TRBV4-1; J: TRBJ2-7; DNA: TGCGCCAGCAGCCAAGGGGACAGTCCTTTTTCCTACGAGCAGTACTTC; CDR3: CASSQGDSPFSYEQYF
size: -; D: TRBD1; V: TRBV29-1; J: TRBJ2-7; DNA: TGCAGCGTTGAAGATGACAGGGTCGGTGGTTACGAGCAGTACTTC; CDR3: CSVEDDRVGGYEQYF
size: -; D: -; V: TRBV19; J: TRBJ1-1; DNA: TGTGCCAGTAGTATAGGAATTGCCACTGAAGCTTTCTTT; CDR3: CASSIGIATEAFF
size: few; D: -; V: TRBV19; J: TRBJ1-1; DNA: TGTGCCAGTAGTATAGTGTTGGCTGGGGGAGAAGCTTTCTTT; CDR3: CASSIVLAGGEAFF
size: few; D: -; V: TRBV2; J: TRBJ2-3; DNA: TGTGCCAGCAGTGATGGGGGAGGCACAGATACGCAGTATTTT; CDR3: CASSDGGGTDTQYF
size: -; D: -; V: TRBV6-5; J: TRBJ1-2; DNA: TGTGCCAGCAGTTACGGGGGGTTCGGTAGCTATGGCTACACCTTC; CDR3: CASSYGGFGSYGYTF
size: few; D: TRBD2; V: TRBV4-1; J: TRBJ2-2; DNA: TGCGCCAGCAGCCTATCCCCCGGGACTAGCGCCGGGGAGCTGTTTTTT; CDR3: CASSLSPGTSAGELFF
size: -; D: -; V: TRBV14; J: TRBJ2-7; DNA: TGTGCCAGCAGCGACACAGCCTCCTACGAGCAGTACTTC; CDR3: CASSDTASYEQYF